This TCR beta chain derives from a study of blood T cell repertoires in COVID-19. Study summary: Samples taken during acute and convalescent COVID-19 were collected in the United States, Italy and Spain. Nucleic acid was either cDNA or gDNA, and it came from T cells, B-cell-depleted T cells, or PBMCs.

As processed by the authors: Amplification of reference gene primers provided the estimated nucleated cell counts. Assay used: immunoSEQ multiplex PCR; TCRdb lists only in-frame clones, some missing. V and J calls and clone size come straight from that table; D and trimming were deduced from the DNA. This table holds some 42,000 clones, roughly nine tenths found once. The CDR3 is made up of 15 amino acids. V was pared by 5 bases and J by 6 bases, with 9 bases of the junction left unmatched. Germline V gene lookup returns CDR1 LNHDA and CDR2 SQIVND (reference sequence). The chain combines TRBV19 with TRBJ1-5; TRBD1 aligns across 8 bases. Sequencing used peripheral blood. This receptor was taken from a human donor in a cohort sampled during active COVID-19. Here the CDR3 DNA reads TGTGCCAGTAGTTCCGGGACAGGTTTCGGTCAGCCCCAGCATTTT. It codes for CASSSGTGFGQPQHF.